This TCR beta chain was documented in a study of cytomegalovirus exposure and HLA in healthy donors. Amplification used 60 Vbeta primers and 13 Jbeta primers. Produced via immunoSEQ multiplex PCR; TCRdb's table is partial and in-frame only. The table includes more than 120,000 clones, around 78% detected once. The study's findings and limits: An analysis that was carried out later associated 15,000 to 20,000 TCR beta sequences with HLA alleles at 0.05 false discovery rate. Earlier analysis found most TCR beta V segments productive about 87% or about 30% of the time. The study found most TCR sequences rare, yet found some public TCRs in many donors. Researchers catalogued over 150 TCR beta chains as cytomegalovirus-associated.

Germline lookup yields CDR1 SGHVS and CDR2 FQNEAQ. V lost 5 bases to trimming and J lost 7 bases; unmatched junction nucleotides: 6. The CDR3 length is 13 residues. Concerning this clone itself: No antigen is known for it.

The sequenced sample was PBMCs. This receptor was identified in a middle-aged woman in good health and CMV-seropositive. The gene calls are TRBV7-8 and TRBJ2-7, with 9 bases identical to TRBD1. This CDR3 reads CASSPRGQGEQYF. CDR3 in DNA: TGTGCCAGCAGCCCCCGCGGACAGGGGGAGCAGTACTTC.